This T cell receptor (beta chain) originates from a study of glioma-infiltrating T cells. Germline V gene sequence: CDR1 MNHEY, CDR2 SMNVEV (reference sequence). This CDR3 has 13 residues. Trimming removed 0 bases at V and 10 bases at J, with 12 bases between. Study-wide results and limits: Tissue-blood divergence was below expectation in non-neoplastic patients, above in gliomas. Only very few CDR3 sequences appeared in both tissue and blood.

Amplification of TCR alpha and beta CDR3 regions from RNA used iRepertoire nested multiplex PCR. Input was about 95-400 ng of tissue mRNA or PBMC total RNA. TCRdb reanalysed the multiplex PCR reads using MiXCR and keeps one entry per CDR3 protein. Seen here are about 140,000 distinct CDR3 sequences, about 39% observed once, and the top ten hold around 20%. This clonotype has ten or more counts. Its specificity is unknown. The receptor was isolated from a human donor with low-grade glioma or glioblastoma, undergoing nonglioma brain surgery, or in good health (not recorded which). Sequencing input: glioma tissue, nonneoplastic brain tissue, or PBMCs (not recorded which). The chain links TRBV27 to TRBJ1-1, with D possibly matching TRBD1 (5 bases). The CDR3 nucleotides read TGTGCCAGCAGTTTATCGTTGGGGGAAGTAGCTTTCTTT. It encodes CASSLSLGEVAFF.